Following are 17 T cell receptor beta chains from one sample sequenced in a study of neurological immune-mediated disorders. TCRdb used MiXCR to reprocess the 5' RACE reads, holding one entry per CDR3 protein. The profile shows around 55,000 distinct CDR3 sequences, 3% to 4.5% of them singletons. Specimen: CD4+ T cells from blood. All receptors come from a woman in her 40s with multiple sclerosis.

The table lists this clonotype with many counts. The chain uses TRBV7-3 and TRBJ2-1, with D maybe TRBD2 (7 bases). Trimming stripped 1 base from V and 6 bases from J, with 16 bases between. CDR3 length: 16 residues. Germline V CDR1 and CDR2: SGHTA, FQGTGA. CDR3 sequence: CASSLMGGAVSNEQFF. The CDR3 region has the DNA TGTGCCAGCAGCTTAATGGGGGGGGCAGTTAGCAATGAGCAGTTCTTC.

At least ten counts were recorded for this clonotype. The rearrangement uses TRBV5-6 and TRBJ1-2, with unresolved D. Trimming took off 2 bases at V and 8 bases at J, with 13 bases between the two ends. CDR1 is SGHDT and CDR2 is YYEEEE in the germline V gene. The CDR3 length is 13 residues. CDR3 in amino acids: CASSFYPEGGYTF. The CDR3 bases are TGTGCCAGCAGCTTTTACCCGGAGGGCGGCTACACCTTC.

In its sample, this clonotype was seen many times. The chain combines TRBV6-6 with TRBJ1-1, with D hard to call. CDR3 length equals 14 residues. Between the trimmed V and J ends, which lost 6 bases and 3 bases, there was a span of 14 bases. Germline CDR1 reads MNHNY; CDR2 reads SVGAGI (reference sequence). The CDR3: CASRIGRLDTEAFF. In DNA form, the CDR3 reads TGTGCCAGCAGAATAGGGCGCCTCGACACTGAAGCTTTCTTT.

This clonotype was seen at least ten times. This sequence joins TRBV18 and TRBJ1-4; no definite D call. The germline V gene has CDR1 KGHSH and CDR2 LQKENI. V lost 1 base and J lost 3, with 15 bases in between. CDR3 length equals 17 residues. The CDR3: CASSPRTPTGANEKLFF. Written as DNA, the CDR3 is TGTGCCAGCTCACCACGCACACCGACCGGGGCTAATGAAAAACTGTTTTTT.

This clonotype was seen ten or more times. The chain carries TRBV7-8 and TRBJ1-1, with D possibly matching TRBD1 (5 bases). This CDR3 has 13 amino acids. The V and J ends lost 5 bases and 8 bases respectively, with 15 bases between them. Germline CDR1 and CDR2: SGHVS and FQNEAQ. CDR3 bases: TGTGCCAGCAGCGTAACCACAGGTCCCGAAGCTTTCTTT. Protein product: CASSVTTGPEAFF.

This clonotype has ten or more counts. The CDR3 sequence is CASSLAGKSYEQYF. The CDR3 DNA reads TGTGCCAGCAGCTTGGCCGGGAAATCCTACGAGCAGTACTTC. The V and J genes are TRBV5-6 and TRBJ2-7, with D possibly TRBD2 on 5 matching bases. The CDR3 has 14 residues. V lost 0 bases, J lost 1 base, and 8 bases lay in between. CDR1 SGHDT and CDR2 YYEEEE come from the germline V gene.

This clonotype was observed at least ten times. This rearrangement joins TRBV5-4 to TRBJ2-2; 8 bases are shared with TRBD2. Germline V gives CDR1 SGHNT, CDR2 YYREEE (reference sequence). V gave up 3 bases and J gave up 6 bases; unmatched junction bases: 4. The CDR3 has 14 residues. CDR3 loop: CASSSGGVPGELFF. CDR3 nucleotides: TGTGCCAGCAGCTCCGGGGGGGTCCCCGGGGAGCTGTTTTTT.

There are many counts of this clonotype. The chain is built from TRBV6-5 and TRBJ1-2, with D possibly being TRBD1 (5 bases). V gave up 0 bases and J gave up 8 bases, with 10 bases separating them. Germline V gives CDR1 MNHEY, CDR2 SVGAGI. There are 13 residues in the CDR3. DNA for the CDR3: TGTGCCAGCAGTTACTCCTGGGACCCCGGCTACACCTTC. Its translation: CASSYSWDPGYTF.

Written as DNA, the CDR3 is TGTGCCAGTAGTATAGGCGCAGGGGGCGCGTACGAGCAGTACTTC. This encodes CASSIGAGGAYEQYF. V gene TRBV19 combines with J gene TRBJ2-7, with 8 nucleotides matching TRBD1. The ends lost 1 base at V and 4 bases at J; junction bases unmatched: 6. This CDR3 has 15 amino acids. Germline V gives CDR1 LNHDA, CDR2 SQIVND (reference sequence).

This sequence joins TRBV10-1 and TRBJ1-1; D is unclear. This CDR3 is 15 amino acids long. V was pared by 3 bases and J by 1 base, with 12 bases between. Germline values: CDR1 WNHNN, CDR2 SYGVQD (reference sequence). CDR3 nucleotide sequence: TGCGCCAGCAGTGAACATGCAGGCGGGAACACTGAAGCTTTCTTT. Amino acids: CASSEHAGGNTEAFF.

This clonotype was seen ten or more times. V gene TRBV5-1 combines with J gene TRBJ1-4; TRBD1 might be the D (5 bases). V gave up 0 bases and J gave up 7 bases, with 13 bases separating them. This CDR3 has 15 residues. Germline V gene sequence: CDR1 SGHRS, CDR2 YFSETQ. CDR3 loop: CASSLAGTTGEKLFF. The DNA for the CDR3 is TGCGCCAGCAGCTTGGCCGGGACTACTGGTGAAAAACTGTTTTTT.

This clonotype was detected a few times. The CDR3 sequence: CASSEEGLAGKYF. In DNA, the CDR3 is TGTGCCAGCAGTGAAGAGGGACTAGCGGGGAAGTACTTC. This rearrangement joins TRBV2 to TRBJ2-7, with 13 bases matching TRBD2. In germline, CDR1 is SNHLY, CDR2 FYNNEI. Losses at the gene ends were 1 base for V and 11 bases for J; bases not matched to a gene: 2. CDR3 length: 13 residues.

This clonotype was observed many times. CDR3 sequence: CASSVLPGLAGGHTDTQYF. Written as DNA, the CDR3 is TGTGCCAGCAGCGTATTACCGGGACTAGCGGGGGGCCACACAGATACGCAGTATTTT. The gene calls are TRBV9 and TRBJ2-3, with 15 bases identical to TRBD2. The CDR3 loop spans 19 amino acids. V lost 1 base and J lost 2; bases outside the gene matches: 8. Germline V CDR1 and CDR2: SGDLS, YYNGEE.

This clonotype has just a few counts. This sequence joins TRBV7-9 and TRBJ2-3; tentative D call: TRBD2 (5 bases). V dropped 2 bases and J dropped 0 bases, with 9 bases sitting between them. Germline-derived CDR1 and CDR2 are SEHNR and FQNEAQ (reference sequence). The CDR3 runs 15 residues. The DNA for the CDR3 is TGTGCCAGCAGCTTAAGTCTAGCTAGCACAGATACGCAGTATTTT. Its translation is CASSLSLASTDTQYF.

This clonotype was recorded at least ten times. The rearrangement uses TRBV20-1 and TRBJ1-2; D not resolved. Trimming removed 0 bases at V and 6 bases at J, with 17 bases between. CDR1 and CDR2 from the germline V gene are DFQATT and SNEGSKA (reference sequence). CDR3 length: 15 amino acids. The CDR3: CSARDSLPRKDGYTF. The CDR3 DNA sequence: TGCAGTGCTAGAGATTCTTTACCGCGAAAGGATGGCTACACCTTC.

This clonotype was seen repeatedly, ten times or more. This rearrangement joins TRBV5-1 to TRBJ2-7; a possible D gene is TRBD1 (5 bases). Per the germline V gene, CDR1 is SGHRS and CDR2 is YFSETQ. The CDR3 runs 13 residues. V was cut by 1 base and J by 12 bases, with 17 bases left in between. CDR3 sequence: CASSLSRQSRRYF. DNA for the CDR3: TGCGCCAGCAGCTTGTCCAGACAGTCAAGAAGGTACTTC.

The chain uses TRBV20-1 and TRBJ1-3; D not resolved. CDR1 and CDR2 (germline): DFQATT, SNEGSKA (reference sequence). The CDR3 extends over 13 amino acids. Trimming took 3 bases from V and 0 from J, leaving 6 bases between them. The CDR3 loop reads CSARGFSGNTIYF. The CDR3 DNA reads as TGCAGTGCTAGGGGGTTCTCTGGAAACACCATATATTTT.